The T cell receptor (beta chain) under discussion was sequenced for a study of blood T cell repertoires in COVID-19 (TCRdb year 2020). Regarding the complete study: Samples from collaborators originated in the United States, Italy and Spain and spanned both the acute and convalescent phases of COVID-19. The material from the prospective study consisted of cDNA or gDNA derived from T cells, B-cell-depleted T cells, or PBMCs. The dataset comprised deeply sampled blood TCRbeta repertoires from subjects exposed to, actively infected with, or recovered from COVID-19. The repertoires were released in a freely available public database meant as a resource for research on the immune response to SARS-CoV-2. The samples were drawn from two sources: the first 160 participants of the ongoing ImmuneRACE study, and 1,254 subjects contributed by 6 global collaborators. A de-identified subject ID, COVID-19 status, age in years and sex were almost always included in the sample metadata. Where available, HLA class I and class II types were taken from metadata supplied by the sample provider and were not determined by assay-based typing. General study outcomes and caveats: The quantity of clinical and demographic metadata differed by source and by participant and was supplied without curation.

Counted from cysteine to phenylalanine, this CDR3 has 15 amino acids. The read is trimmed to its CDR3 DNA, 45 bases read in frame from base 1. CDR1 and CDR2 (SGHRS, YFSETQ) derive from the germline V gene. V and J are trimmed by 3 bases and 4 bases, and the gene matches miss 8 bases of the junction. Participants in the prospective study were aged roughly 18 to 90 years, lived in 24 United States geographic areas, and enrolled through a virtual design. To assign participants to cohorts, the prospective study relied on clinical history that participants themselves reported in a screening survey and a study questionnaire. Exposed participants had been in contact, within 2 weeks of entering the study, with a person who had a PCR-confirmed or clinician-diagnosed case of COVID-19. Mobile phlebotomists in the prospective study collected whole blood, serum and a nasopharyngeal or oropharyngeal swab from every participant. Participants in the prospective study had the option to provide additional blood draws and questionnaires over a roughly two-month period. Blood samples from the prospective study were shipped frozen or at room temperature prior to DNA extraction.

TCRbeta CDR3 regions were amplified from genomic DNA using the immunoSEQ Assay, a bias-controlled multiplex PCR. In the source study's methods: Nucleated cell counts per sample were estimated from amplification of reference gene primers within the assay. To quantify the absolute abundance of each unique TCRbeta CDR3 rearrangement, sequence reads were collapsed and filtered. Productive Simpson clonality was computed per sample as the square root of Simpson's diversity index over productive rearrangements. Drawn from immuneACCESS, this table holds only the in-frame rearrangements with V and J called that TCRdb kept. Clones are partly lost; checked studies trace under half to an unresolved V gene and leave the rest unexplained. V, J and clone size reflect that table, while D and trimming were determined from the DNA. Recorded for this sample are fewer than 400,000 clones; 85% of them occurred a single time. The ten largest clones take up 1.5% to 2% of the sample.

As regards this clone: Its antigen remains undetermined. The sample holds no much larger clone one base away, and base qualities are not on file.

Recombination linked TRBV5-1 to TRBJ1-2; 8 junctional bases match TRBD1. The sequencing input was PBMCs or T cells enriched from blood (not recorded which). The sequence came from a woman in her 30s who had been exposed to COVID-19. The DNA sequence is TGCGCCAGCAGCTCGACAGGGGAAATGTCCTATGGCTACACCTTC. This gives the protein CASSSTGEMSYGYTF.